This T cell receptor beta chain was sequenced during a study of T-cell memory formation after mild COVID-19. Each CDR3 protein gets one entry after TCRdb re-called the 5' RACE reads with MiXCR. The sample yields some 160,000 distinct CDR3 sequences, roughly 13% seen once. This clonotype was recorded many times. The CDR3 extends over 14 amino acids. Per the germline V gene, CDR1 is KGHSH and CDR2 is LQKENI. V was shortened by 3 bases and J by 7 bases, with 16 bases between the two germline ends. The chain carries TRBV18 and TRBJ2-7; D might be TRBD1 or TRBD2, each matching 5 bases. The sample was PBMCs or a T cell subset sorted from them (not recorded which). This receptor was taken from a man aged 18 to 35 who had mild COVID-19 (a few samples of this study predate the infection). Cell type and time point are not known. CDR3 region: CASSPATGTGEQYF. The CDR3 DNA sequence: TGTGCCAGCTCACCTGCCACAGGAACGGGGGAGCAGTACTTC.